This T cell receptor beta chain was profiled in a study of blood T cell repertoires in COVID-19. About the study: COVID-19 samples collected from the United States, Italy and Spain covered acute and convalescent phases. From T cells, B-cell-depleted T cells, or PBMCs came the material, which was cDNA or gDNA.

Original handling: Reference gene primer amplification gave nucleated cell count estimates. Assay: immunoSEQ multiplex PCR; the TCRdb copy retains only in-frame clones and omits some. Clone size and the V and J calls come from that table; the DNA yielded D and trimming. The sample has some 220,000 clones; about 86% are singletons. Sequences were obtained from peripheral blood. The receptor was derived from a woman in her thirties who had recovered from COVID-19.

CDR3 DNA sequence: TGTGCCTGGAAGACCGACGGAGACTACGAGCAGTACTTC. Residues: CAWKTDGDYEQYF. The J gene is TRBJ2-7, the V gene TRBV30; D gene unclear. The ends were cut back, 4 bases at V and 3 bases at J, with 13 bases in the middle. Germline CDR1 and CDR2: GTSNPN and SVGIG (reference sequence). The CDR3 runs 13 residues.